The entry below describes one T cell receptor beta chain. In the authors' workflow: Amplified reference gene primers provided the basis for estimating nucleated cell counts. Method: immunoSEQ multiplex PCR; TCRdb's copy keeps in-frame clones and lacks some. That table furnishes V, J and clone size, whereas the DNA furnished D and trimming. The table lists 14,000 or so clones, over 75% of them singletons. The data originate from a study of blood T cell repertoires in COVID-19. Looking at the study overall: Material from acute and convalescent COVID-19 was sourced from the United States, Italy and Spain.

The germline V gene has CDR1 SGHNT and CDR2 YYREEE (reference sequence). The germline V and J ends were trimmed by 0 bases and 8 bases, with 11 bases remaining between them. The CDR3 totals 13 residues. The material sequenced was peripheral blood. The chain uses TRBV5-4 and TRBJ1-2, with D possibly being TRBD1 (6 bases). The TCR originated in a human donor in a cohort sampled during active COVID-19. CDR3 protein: CASSLAGARGYTF. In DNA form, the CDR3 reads TGTGCCAGCAGCTTGGCAGGGGCTCGAGGCTACACCTTC.